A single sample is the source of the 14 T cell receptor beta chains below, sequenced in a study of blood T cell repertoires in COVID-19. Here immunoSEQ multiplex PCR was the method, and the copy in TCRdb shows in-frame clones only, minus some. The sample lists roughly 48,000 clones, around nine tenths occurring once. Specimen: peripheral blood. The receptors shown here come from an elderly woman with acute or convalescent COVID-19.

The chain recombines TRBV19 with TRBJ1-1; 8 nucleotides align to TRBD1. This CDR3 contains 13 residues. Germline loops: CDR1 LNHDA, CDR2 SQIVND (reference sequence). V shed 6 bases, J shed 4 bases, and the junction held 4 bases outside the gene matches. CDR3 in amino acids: CASSSQGATEAFF. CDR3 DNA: TGTGCCAGTAGCTCCCAGGGGGCCACTGAAGCTTTCTTT.

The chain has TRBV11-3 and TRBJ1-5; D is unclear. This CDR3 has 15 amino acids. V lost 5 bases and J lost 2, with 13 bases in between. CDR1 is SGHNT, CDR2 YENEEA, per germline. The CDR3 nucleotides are TGTGCCAGCAGCCCCGTCTTTGGCCGCAATCAGCCCCAGCATTTT. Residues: CASSPVFGRNQPQHF.

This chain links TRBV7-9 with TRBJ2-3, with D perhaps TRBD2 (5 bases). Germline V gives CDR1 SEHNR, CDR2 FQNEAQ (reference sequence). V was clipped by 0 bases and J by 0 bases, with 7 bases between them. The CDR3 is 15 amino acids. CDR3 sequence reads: CASSLASASTDTQYF. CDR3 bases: TGTGCCAGCAGCTTAGCTAGCGCAAGCACAGATACGCAGTATTTT.

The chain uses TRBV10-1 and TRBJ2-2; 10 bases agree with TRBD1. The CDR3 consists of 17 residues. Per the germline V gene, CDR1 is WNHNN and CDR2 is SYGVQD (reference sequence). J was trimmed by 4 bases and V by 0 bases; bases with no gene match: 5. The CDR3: CASSESSGQGFTGELFF. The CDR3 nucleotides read TGCGCCAGCAGTGAGTCGTCGGGACAGGGGTTCACCGGGGAGCTGTTTTTT.

CDR3 sequence reads: CAWSASGGLSYEQYF. As DNA, the CDR3 is TGTGCCTGGAGTGCTAGCGGGGGCCTCTCCTACGAGCAGTACTTC. The chain recombines TRBV30 with TRBJ2-7, with TRBD2 matching 10 bases. The CDR3 is 15 amino acids. Germline CDR1 reads GTSNPN; CDR2 reads SVGIG (reference sequence). V gave up 1 base and J gave up 0 bases; unmatched junction bases: 3. The complete variable domain, with remaining parts taken from reference TRBV30 and TRBJ2-7, reads SQTIHQWPATLVQPVGSPLSLECTVEGTSNPNLYWYRQAAGRGLQLLFYSVGIGQISSEVPQNLSASRPQDRQFILSSKKLLLSDSGFYLCAWSASGGLSYEQYFGPGTRLTVT.

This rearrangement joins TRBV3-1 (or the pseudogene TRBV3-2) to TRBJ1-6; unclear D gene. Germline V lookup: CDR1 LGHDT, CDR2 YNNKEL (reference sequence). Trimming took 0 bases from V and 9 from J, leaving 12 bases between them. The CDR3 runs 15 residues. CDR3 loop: CASSQESGIISPLHF. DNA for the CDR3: TGTGCCAGCAGCCAAGAATCCGGGATTATTTCACCCCTCCACTTT.

The CDR3 nucleotides are TGTGCCAGCAGCCCAGGGTGGGCGGGGAGAATCCACGAGCAGTACTTC. Residues: CASSPGWAGRIHEQYF. The chain links TRBV7-8 to TRBJ2-7; D is perhaps TRBD2 (6 bases). The CDR3 covers 16 residues. Trimming took off 5 bases at V and 5 bases at J, with 22 bases between the two ends. Germline V gene data show CDR1 as SGHVS and CDR2 as FQNEAQ. The complete variable domain, with remaining parts taken from reference TRBV7-8 and TRBJ2-7, reads GAGVSQSPRYKVAKRGQDVALRCDPISGHVSLFWYQQALGQGPEFLTYFQNEAQLDKSGLPSDRFFAERPEGSVSTLKIQRTQQEDSAVYLCASSPGWAGRIHEQYFGPGTRLTVT.

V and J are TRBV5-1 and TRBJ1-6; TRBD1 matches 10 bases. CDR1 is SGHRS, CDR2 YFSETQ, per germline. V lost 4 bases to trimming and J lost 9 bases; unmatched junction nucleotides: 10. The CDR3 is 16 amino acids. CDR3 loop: CASSRGPGQGTSPLHF. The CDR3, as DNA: TGCGCCAGCAGCAGGGGACCGGGACAGGGGACTTCACCCCTCCACTTT.

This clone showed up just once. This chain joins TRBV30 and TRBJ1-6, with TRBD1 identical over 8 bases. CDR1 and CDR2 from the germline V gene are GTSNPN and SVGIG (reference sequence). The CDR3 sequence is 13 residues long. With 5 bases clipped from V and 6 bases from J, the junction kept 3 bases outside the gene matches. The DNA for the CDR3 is TGTGCCTGGCAGGGGGCAGGTAATTCACCCCTCCACTTT. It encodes CAWQGAGNSPLHF.

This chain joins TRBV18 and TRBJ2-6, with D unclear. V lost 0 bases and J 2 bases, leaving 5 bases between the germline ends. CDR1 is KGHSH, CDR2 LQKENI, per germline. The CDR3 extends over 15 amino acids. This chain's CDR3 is CASSPPGTGANVLTF. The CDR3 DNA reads TGTGCCAGCTCACCACCCGGTACTGGGGCCAACGTCCTGACTTTC.

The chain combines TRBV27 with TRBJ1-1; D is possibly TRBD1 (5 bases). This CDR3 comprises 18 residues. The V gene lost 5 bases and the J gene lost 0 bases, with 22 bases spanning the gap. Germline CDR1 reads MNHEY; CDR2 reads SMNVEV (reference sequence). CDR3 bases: TGTGCCAGCAGTCCCTATTATCGGACAAACAAGATGAACACTGAAGCTTTCTTT. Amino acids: CASSPYYRTNKMNTEAFF.

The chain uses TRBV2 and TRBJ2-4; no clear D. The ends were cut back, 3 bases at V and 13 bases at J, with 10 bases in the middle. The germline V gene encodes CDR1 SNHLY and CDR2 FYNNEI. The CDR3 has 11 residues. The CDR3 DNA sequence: TGTGCCAGCAGTGAGCAACAGCTACAGTACTTC. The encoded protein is CASSEQQLQYF.

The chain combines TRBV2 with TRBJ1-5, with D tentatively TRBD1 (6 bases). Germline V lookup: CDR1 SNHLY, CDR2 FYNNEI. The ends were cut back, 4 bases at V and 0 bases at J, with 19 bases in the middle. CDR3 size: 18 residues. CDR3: CASSALRTDLYSNQPQHF. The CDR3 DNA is TGTGCCAGCAGTGCCTTAAGGACAGACCTCTATAGCAATCAGCCCCAGCATTTT.

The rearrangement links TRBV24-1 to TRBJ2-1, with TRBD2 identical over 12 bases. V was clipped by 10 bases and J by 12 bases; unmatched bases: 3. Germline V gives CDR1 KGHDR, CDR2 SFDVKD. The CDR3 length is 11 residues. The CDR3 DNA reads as TGTGCCACGGGACTAGCGGGTTGGCAGTTCTTC. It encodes CATGLAGWQFF.